This T cell receptor beta chain comes out of a study of identical twins. Study-level points and caveats: Among monozygotic twins, out-of-frame TCR alpha sharing exceeded what models predicted. Conclusions rested on cross-sectional statistics rather than following the same donors. Clonotypes of the beta chain that were abundant in cord blood carried fewer insertions (memory repertoires showed none).

V lost 5 bases and J lost 0; bases outside the gene matches: 9. Germline-derived CDR1 and CDR2 are DFQATT and SNEGSKA (reference sequence). The CDR3 consists of 17 residues. One entry per CDR3 protein, called by TCRdb with MiXCR from the 5' RACE reads. The sample includes 400,000 to 500,000 distinct CDR3 sequences, about a fifth of them seen just once. On this clonotype: Its antigen remains unidentified.

The chain joins TRBV20-1 to TRBJ2-7, with 14 nucleotides matching TRBD2. This receptor was taken from a man in his fifties or sixties in good health. Sequencing was carried out using naive T cells sorted from blood. The CDR3 region is CSASGTSGGPSSYEQYF. As DNA, the CDR3 is TGCAGTGCTTCTGGGACTAGCGGGGGTCCAAGCTCCTACGAGCAGTACTTC.